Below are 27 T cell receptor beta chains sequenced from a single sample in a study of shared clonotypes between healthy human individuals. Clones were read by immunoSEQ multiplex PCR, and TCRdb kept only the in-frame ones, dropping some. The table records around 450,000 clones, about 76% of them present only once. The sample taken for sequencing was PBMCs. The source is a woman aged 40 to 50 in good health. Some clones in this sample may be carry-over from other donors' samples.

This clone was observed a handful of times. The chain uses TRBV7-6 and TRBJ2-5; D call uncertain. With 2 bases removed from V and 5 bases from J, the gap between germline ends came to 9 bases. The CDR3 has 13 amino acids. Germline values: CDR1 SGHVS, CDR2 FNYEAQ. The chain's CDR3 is CASSLNNGETQYF. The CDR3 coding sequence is TGTGCCAGCAGCTTAAACAATGGGGAGACCCAGTACTTC.

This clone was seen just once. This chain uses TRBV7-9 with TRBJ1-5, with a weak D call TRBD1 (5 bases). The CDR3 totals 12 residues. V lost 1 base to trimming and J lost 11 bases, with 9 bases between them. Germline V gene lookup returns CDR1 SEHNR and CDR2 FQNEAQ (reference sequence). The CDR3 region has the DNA TGTGCCAGCAGCTTAGATGCAGGGTCCCAGCATTTT. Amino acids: CASSLDAGSQHF.

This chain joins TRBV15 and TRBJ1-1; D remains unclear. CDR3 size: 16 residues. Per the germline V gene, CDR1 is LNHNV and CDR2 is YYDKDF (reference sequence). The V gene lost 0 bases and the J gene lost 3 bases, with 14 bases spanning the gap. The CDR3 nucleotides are TGTGCCACCAGCAGAGAAGTTTCGAGGTGGTACACTGAAGCTTTCTTT. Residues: CATSREVSRWYTEAFF.

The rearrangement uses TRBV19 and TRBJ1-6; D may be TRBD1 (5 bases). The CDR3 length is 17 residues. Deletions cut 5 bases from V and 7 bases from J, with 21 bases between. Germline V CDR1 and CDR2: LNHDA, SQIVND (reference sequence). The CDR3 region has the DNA TGTGCCAGTAGTTCCAGCCTCGACAGTAGAGTAAATTCACCCCTCCACTTT. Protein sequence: CASSSSLDSRVNSPLHF.

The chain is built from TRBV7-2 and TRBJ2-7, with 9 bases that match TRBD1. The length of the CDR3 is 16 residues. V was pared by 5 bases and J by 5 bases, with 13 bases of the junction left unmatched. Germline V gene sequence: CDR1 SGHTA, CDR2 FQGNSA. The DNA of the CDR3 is TGTGCCAGCAGCCTGGCTACGGGACAGGGATTCCACGAGCAGTACTTC. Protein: CASSLATGQGFHEQYF.

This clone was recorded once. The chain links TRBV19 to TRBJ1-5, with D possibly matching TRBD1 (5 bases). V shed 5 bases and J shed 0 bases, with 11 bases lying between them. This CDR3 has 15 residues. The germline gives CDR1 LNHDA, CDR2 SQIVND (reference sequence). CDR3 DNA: TGTGCCAGTAGTCTGGGGCCCTATAGCAATCAGCCCCAGCATTTT. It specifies CASSLGPYSNQPQHF. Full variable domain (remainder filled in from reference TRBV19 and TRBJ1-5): DGGITQSPKYLFRKEGQNVTLSCEQNLNHDAMYWYRQDPGQGLRLIYYSQIVNDFQKGDIAEGYSVSREKKESFPLTVTSAQKNPTAFYLCASSLGPYSNQPQHFGDGTRLSIL.

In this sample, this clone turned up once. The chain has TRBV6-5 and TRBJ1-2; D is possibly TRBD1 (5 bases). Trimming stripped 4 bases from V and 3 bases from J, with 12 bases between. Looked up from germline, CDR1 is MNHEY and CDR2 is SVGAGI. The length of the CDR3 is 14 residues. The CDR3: CASSSAQGYYGYTF. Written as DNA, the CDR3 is TGTGCCAGCAGTTCTGCCCAGGGATACTATGGCTACACCTTC.

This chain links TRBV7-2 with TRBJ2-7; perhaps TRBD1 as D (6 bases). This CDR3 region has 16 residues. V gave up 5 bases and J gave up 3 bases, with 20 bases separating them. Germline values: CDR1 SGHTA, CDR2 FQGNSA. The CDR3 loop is CASSVRGGGQFYEQYF. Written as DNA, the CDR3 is TGTGCCAGCAGCGTTAGGGGTGGAGGACAGTTCTACGAGCAGTACTTC.

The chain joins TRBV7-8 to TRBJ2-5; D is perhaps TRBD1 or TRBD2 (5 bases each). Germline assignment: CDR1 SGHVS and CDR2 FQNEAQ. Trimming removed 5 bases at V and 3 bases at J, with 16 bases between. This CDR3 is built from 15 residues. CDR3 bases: TGTGCCAGCAGCCCGGCCGGGGCTATCGAAGAGACCCAGTACTTC. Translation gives CASSPAGAIEETQYF.

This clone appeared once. The CDR3 DNA reads as TGTGCCAGCAGCTTGGTCACTAGCGGGACAACCGGGGAGCTGTTTTTT. Translation: CASSLVTSGTTGELFF. The V gene is TRBV5-4, the J gene TRBJ2-2, with TRBD2 matching 10 bases. V shed 0 bases, J shed 5 bases, and the junction held 4 bases outside the gene matches. The CDR3 runs 16 residues. Germline CDR1 SGHNT, CDR2 YYREEE (reference sequence).

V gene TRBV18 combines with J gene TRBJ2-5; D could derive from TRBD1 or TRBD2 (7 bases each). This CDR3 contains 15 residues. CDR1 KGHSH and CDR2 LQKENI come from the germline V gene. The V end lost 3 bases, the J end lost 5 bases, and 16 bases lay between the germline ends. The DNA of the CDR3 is TGTGCCAGCTCACCTCTAGCGGAGGGGGCTGAGACCCAGTACTTC. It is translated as CASSPLAEGAETQYF.

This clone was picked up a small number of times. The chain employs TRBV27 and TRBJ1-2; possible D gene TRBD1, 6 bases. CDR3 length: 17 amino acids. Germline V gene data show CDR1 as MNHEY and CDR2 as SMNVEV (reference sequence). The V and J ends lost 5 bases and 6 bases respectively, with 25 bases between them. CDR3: CASSRTGILAFGNGYTF. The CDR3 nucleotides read TGTGCCAGCAGTCGCACAGGGATACTGGCGTTTGGAAATGGCTACACCTTC.

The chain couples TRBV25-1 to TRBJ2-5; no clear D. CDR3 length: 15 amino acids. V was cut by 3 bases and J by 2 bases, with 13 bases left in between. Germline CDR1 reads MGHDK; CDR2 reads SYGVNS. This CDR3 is CASSDPSGRQETQYF. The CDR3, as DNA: TGTGCCAGCAGTGATCCCTCCGGGCGTCAAGAGACCCAGTACTTC. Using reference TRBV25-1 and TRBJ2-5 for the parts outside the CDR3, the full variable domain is EADIYQTPRYLVIGTGKKITLECSQTMGHDKMYWYQQDPGMELHLIHYSYGVNSTEKGDLSSESTVSRIRTEHFPLTLESARPSHTSQYLCASSDPSGRQETQYFGPGTRLLVL.

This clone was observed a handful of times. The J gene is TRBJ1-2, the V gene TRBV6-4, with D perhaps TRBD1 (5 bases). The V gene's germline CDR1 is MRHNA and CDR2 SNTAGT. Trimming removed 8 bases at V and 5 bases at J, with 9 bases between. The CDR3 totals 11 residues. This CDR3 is CASEPGYGYTF. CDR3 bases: TGTGCCAGCGAGCCAGGGTATGGCTACACCTTC.

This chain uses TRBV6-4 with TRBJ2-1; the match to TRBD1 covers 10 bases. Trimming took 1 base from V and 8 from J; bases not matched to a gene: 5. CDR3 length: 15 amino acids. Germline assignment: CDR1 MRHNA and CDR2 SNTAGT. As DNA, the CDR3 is TGTGCCAGCAGTGACTGGGGGACAGGGGTCGATGAGCAGTTCTTC. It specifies CASSDWGTGVDEQFF.

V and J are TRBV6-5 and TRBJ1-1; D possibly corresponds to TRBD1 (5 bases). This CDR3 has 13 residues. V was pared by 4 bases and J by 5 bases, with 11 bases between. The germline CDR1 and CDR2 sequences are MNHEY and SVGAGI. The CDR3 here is CASSWGRRTEAFF. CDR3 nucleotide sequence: TGTGCCAGCAGTTGGGGCAGGAGGACTGAAGCTTTCTTT.

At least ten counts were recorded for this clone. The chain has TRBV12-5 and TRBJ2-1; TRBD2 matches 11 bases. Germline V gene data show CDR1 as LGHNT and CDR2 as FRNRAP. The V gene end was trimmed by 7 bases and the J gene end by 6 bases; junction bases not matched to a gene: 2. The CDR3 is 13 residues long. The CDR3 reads CASAGLAGNEQFF. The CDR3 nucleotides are TGTGCTAGTGCCGGACTAGCGGGCAATGAGCAGTTCTTC.

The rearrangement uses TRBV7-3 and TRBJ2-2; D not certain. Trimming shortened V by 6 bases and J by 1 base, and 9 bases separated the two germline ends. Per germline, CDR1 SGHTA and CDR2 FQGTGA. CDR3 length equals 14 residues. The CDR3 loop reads CASSTQRNTGELFF. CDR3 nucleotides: TGTGCCAGCAGTACCCAGAGGAACACCGGGGAGCTGTTTTTT.

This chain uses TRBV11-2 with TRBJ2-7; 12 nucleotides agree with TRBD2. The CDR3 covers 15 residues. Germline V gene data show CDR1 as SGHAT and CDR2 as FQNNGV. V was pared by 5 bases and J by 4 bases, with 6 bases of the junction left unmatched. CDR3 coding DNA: TGTGCCAGCAGCCAACGACTAGCGGGAGTATACGAGCAGTACTTC. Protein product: CASSQRLAGVYEQYF.

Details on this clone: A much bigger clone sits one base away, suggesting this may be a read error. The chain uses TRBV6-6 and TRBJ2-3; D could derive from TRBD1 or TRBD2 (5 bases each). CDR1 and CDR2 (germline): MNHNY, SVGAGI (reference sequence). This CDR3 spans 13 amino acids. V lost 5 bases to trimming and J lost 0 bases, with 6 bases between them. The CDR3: CASSRDSTDTQYF. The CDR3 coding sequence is TGTGCCAGCAGTCGGGACAGCACAGATACGCAGTATTTT.

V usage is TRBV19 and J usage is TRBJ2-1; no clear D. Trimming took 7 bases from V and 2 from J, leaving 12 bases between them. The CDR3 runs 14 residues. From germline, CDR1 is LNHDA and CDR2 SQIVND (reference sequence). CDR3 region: CASTADGTYNEQFF. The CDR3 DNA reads TGTGCCAGTACCGCGGACGGAACCTACAATGAGCAGTTCTTC.

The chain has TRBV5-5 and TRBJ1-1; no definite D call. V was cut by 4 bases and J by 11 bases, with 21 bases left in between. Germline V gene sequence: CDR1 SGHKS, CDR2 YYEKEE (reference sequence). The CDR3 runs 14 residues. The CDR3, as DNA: TGTGCCAGCAGCCCTATGTTAGCGACCACCGGTGCTTTCTTT. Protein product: CASSPMLATTGAFF.

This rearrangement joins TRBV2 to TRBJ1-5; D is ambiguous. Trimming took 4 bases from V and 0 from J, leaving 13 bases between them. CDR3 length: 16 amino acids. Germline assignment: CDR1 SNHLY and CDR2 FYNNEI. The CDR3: CASSGGAPHSNQPQHF. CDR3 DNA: TGTGCCAGCAGTGGGGGAGCGCCGCATAGCAATCAGCCCCAGCATTTT. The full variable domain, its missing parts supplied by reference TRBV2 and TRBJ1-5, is EPEVTQTPSHQVTQMGQEVILRCVPISNHLYFYWYRQILGQKVEFLVSFYNNEISEKSEIFDDQFSVERPDGSNFTLKIRSTKLEDSAMYFCASSGGAPHSNQPQHFGDGTRLSIL.

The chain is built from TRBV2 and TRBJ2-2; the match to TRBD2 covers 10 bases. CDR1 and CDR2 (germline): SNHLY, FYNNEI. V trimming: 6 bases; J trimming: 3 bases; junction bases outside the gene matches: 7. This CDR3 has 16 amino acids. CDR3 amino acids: CASSGLAGAYTGELFF. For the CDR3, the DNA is TGTGCCAGCAGCGGGCTAGCGGGAGCTTACACCGGGGAGCTGTTTTTT.

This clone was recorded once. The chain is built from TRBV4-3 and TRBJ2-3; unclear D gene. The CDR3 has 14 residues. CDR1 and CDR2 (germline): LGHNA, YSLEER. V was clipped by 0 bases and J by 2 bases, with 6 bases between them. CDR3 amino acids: CASSQDGNTDTQYF. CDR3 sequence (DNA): TGCGCCAGCAGCCAAGATGGGAACACAGATACGCAGTATTTT.

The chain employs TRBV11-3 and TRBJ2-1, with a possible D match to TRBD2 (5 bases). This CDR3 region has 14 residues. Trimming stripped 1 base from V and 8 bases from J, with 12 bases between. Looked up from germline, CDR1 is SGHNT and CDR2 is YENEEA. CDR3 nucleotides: TGTGCCAGCAGCTTAGCGGCGGAGGCTCATGAGCAGTTCTTC. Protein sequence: CASSLAAEAHEQFF.

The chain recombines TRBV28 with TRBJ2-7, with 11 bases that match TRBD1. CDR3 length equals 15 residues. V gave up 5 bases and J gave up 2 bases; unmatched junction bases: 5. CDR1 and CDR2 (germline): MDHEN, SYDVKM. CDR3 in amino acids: CASSHRTGGPYEQYF. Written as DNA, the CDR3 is TGTGCCAGCAGTCACCGGACAGGGGGCCCCTACGAGCAGTACTTC.